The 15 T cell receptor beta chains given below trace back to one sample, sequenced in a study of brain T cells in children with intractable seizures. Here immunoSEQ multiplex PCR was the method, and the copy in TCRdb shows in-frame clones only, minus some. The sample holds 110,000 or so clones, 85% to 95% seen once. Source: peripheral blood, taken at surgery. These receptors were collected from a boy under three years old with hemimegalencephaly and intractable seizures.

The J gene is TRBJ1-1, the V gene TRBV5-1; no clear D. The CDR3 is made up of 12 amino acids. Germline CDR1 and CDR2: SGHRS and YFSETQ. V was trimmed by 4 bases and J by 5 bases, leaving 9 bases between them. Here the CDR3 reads CASSPVGTEAFF. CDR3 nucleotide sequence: TGCGCCAGCAGCCCGGTGGGGACTGAAGCTTTCTTT.

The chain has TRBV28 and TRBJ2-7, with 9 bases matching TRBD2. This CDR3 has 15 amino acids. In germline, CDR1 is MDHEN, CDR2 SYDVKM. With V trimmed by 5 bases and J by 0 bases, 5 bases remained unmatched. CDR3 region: CASSLQAGGSYEQYF. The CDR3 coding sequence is TGTGCCAGCAGTCTCCAAGCGGGAGGCTCCTACGAGCAGTACTTC.

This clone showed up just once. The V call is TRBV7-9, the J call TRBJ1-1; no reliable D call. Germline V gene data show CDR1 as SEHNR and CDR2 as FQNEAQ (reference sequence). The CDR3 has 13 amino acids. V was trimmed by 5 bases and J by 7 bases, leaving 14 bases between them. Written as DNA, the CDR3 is TGTGCCAGCAGCCTAAACACCGTAGGTGAAGCTTTCTTT. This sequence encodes CASSLNTVGEAFF.

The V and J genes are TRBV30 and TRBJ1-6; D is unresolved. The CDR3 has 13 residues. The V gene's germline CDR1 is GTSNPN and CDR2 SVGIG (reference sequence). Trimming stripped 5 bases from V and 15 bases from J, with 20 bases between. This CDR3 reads CAWRAGLERFLHF. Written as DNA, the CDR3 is TGTGCCTGGCGCGCGGGCCTGGAGCGATTCCTCCACTTT.

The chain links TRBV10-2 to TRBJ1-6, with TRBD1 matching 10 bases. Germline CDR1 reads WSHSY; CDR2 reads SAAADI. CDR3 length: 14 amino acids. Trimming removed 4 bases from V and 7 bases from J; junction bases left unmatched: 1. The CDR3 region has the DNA TGCGCCAGCAGTGTGGGACAGGGGAATTCACCCCTCCACTTT. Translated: CASSVGQGNSPLHF.

The CDR3 nucleotides are TGTGCCAGCAGCCAAGGGGGGGGGCGCACAGATACGCAGTATTTT. Translating gives CASSQGGGRTDTQYF. The chain is built from TRBV3-1 (or the pseudogene TRBV3-2) and TRBJ2-3, with D possibly matching TRBD2 (7 bases). The germline V gene encodes CDR1 LGHDT and CDR2 YNNKEL (reference sequence). V was trimmed by 1 base and J by 1 base, leaving 9 bases between them. The CDR3 is 15 amino acids.

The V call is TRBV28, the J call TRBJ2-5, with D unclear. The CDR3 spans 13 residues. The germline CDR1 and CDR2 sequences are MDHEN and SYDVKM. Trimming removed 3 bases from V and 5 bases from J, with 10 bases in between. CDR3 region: CASSFSAWETQYF. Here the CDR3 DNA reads TGTGCCAGCAGTTTCTCGGCGTGGGAGACCCAGTACTTC. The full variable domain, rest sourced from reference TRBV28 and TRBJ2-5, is DVKVTQSSRYLVKRTGEKVFLECVQDMDHENMFWYRQDPGLGLRLIYFSYDVKMKEKGDIPEGYSVSREKKERFSLILESASTNQTSMYLCASSFSAWETQYFGPGTRLLVL.

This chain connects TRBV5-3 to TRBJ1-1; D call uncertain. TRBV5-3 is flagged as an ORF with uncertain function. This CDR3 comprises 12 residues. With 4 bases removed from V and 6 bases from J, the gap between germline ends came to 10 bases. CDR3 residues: CARSPQLSEAFF. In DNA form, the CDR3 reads TGTGCCAGAAGCCCACAGCTATCTGAAGCTTTCTTT.

The CDR3 spells CASGVNGDNTGELFF. In DNA form, the CDR3 reads TGTGCCAGCGGGGTGAACGGTGATAACACCGGGGAGCTGTTTTTT. The chain couples TRBV7-3 to TRBJ2-2, with no clear D. This CDR3 comprises 15 residues. Trimming pared 8 bases from V and 2 bases from J, leaving 15 bases between. CDR1 SGHTA and CDR2 FQGTGA come from the germline V gene.

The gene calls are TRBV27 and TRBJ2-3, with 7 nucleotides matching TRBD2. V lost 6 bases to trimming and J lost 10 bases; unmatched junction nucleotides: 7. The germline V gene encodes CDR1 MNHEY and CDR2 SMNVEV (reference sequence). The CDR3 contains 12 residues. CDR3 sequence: CASSPTSRAQYF. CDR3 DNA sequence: TGTGCCAGCAGCCCGACTAGCCGTGCGCAGTATTTT.

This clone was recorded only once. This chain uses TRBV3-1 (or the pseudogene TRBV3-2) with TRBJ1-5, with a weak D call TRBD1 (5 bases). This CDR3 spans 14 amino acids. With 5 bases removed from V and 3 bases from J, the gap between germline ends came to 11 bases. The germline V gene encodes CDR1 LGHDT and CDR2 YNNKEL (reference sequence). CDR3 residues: CASSSRGINQPQHF. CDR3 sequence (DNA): TGTGCCAGCAGCTCTCGGGGGATCAATCAGCCCCAGCATTTT.

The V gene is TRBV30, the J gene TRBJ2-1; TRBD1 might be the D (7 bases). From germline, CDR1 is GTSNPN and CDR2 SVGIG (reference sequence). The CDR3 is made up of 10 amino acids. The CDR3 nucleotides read TGTGCGAGGGGGGACAGCGAGCAGTTCTTC. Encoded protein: CARGDSEQFF.

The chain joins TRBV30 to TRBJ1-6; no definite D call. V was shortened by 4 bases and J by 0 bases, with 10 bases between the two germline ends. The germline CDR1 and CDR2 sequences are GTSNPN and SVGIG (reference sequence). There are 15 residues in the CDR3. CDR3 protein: CAWKIQSSYNSPLHF. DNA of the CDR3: TGTGCCTGGAAAATCCAGAGCTCCTATAATTCACCCCTCCACTTT.

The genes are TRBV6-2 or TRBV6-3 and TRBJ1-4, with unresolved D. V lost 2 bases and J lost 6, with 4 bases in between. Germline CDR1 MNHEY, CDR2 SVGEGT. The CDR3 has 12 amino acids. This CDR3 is CASSYSYEKLFF. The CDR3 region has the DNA TGTGCCAGCAGTTACAGTTATGAAAAACTGTTTTTT.

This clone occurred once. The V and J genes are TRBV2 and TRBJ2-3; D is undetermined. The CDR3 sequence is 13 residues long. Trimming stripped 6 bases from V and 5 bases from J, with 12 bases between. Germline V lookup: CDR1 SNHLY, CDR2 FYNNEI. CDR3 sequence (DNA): TGTGCCAGCAGCCCCATGGTGGGAGATACGCAGTATTTT. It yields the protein CASSPMVGDTQYF.